This TCR beta chain was found in a study of cytomegalovirus exposure and HLA in healthy donors. Study-wide findings and caveats: CMV antigen specificity of three CMV-associated chains was confirmed in vitro. Cytomegalovirus-associated TCR beta chains were listed, numbering around 150.

A note on this clone: Its antigen is unknown.

A multiplex PCR was run with 60 Vbeta primers and 13 Jbeta primers. Profiling relied on immunoSEQ multiplex PCR, and the TCRdb table lists in-frame clones only, not all of them. The sample records 130,000 to 150,000 clones, approximately 79% being singletons. The origin of this receptor is a woman younger than 45 in good health and CMV-seronegative. Sequencing was done on a sample of PBMCs.

For the CDR3, the DNA is TGTGCCACCAGCAGAGCGGAGGGCTCTGGGGCCAACGTCCTGACTTTC. Amino acids: CATSRAEGSGANVLTF. V gene TRBV15 combines with J gene TRBJ2-6; a possible D gene is TRBD2 (6 bases). The CDR3 spans 16 residues. V lost 1 base and J lost 0, with 7 bases in between. Germline V gives CDR1 LNHNV, CDR2 YYDKDF (reference sequence).